The text below deals with one T cell receptor (beta chain). What it recognizes is unknown. Its ends do not fully match the called genes, so a read error is possible. This sample includes further DNA sequences coding for the same CDR3. The repertoire was sequenced with immunoSEQ multiplex PCR; TCRdb's copy has only in-frame clones and lacks some. The table lists fewer than 55,000 clones, 65% of them singletons. Time point indicated: week 47, end of study. With topical imiquimod, each dose of the vaccine consisted of 300 ug of mutant IDH1 20-mer peptide. Patients, over weeks 1, 3, 5, 7, 11, 15, 19 and 23, received a total of eight vaccinations. The CDR3 length is 14 residues. Germline V gives CDR1 GTSNPN, CDR2 SVGIG (reference sequence). This entry is derived from a study of a mutant IDH1 vaccine in newly diagnosed glioma. Study-wide background: The start of vaccination came 4-6 weeks after radiotherapy alone, or with temozolomide cycles. Week 35 held visit V12, while week 47 held visit V13.

Specimen: peripheral blood mononuclear cells (PBMCs), collected from a glioma patient whose treatment included an IDH1 peptide vaccine. The clonotype was recovered from a man in his forties with glioma. Some clones in this sample may be carry-over from other donors' samples. The chain carries TRBV30 and TRBJ1-4; 8 bases fit TRBD1. CDR3 region: CGTSTGEGREKLFF. The CDR3 DNA reads TGCGGGACTTCGACAGGGGAGGGGAGAGAAAAACTGTTTTTT. Together with reference TRBV30 and TRBJ1-4, the CDR3 gives the full variable domain: SQTIHQWPATLVQPVGSPLSLECTVEGTSNPNLYWYRQAAGRGLQLLFYSVGIGQISSEVPQNLSASRPQDRQFILSSKKLLLSDSGFYLCGTSTGEGREKLFFGSGTQLSVL.